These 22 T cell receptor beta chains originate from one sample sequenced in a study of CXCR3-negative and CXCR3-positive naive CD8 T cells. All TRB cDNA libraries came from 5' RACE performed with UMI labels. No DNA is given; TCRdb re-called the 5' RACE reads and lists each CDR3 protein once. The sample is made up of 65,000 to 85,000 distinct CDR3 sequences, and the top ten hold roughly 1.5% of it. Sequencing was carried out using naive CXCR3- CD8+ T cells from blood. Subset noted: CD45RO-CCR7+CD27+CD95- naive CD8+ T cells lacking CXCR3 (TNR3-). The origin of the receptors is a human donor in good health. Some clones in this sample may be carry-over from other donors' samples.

This chain's CDR3 is CASSQDVRGDTEAFF. The V call is TRBV4-3, the J call TRBJ1-1; as DNA is missing, the TRBD1 call by TCRdb cannot be tested. Germline V gene lookup returns CDR1 LGHNA and CDR2 YSLEER. The CDR3 contains 15 residues.

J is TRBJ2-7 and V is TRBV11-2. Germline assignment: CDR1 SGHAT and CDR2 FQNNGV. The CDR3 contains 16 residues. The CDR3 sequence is CASSLGPAGVLYEQYF.

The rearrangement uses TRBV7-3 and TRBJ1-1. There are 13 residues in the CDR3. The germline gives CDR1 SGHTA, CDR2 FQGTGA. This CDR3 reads CASSPNLRAEAFF.

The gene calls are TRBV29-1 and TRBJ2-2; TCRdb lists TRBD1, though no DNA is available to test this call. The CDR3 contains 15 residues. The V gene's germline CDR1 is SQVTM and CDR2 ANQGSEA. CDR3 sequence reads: CSVQDSSSNTGELFF.

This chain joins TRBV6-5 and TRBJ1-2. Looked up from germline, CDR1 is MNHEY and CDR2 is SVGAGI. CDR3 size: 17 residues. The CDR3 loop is CASSYTARPLQRDGYTF.

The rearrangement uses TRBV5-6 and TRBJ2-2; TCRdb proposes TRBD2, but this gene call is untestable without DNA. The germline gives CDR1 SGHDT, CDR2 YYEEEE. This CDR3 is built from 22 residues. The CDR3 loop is CASRINTYWRTDGIGLTGELFF.

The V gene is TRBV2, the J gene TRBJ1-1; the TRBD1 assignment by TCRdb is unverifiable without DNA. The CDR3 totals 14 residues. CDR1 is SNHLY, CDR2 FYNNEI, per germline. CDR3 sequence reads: CASSEGRGGTEAFF.

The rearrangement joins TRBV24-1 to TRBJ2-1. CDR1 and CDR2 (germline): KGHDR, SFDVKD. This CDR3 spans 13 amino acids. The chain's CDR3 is CATSDPADNEQFF.

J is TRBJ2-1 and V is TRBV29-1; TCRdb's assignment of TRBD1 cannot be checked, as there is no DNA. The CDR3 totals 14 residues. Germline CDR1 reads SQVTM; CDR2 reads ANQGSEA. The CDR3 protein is CSVWDRVDYNEQFF.

The CDR3 sequence: CASSRRDRVYVTEAFF. This sequence joins TRBV21-1 and TRBJ1-1; TCRdb proposes TRBD1, but this gene call is untestable without DNA. TRBV21-1 is a listed pseudogene. The CDR3 contains 16 residues.

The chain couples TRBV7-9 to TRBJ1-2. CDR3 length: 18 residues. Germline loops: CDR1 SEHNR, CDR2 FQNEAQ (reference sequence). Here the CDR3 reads CASSSQIPTGPLYYGYTF.

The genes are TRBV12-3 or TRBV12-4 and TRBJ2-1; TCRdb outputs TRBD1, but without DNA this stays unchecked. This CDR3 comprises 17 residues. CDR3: CASSDTGTRGLYNEQFF.

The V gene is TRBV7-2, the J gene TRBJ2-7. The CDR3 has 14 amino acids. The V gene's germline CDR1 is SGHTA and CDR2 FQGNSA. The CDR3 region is CASSLGSRTYEQYF.

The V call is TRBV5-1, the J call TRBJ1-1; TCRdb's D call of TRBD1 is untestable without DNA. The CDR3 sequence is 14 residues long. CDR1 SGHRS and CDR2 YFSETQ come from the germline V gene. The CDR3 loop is CASSFTTGGTEAFF.

The CDR3 spells CSVWVAGGYEQYF. This chain uses TRBV29-1 with TRBJ2-7; TCRdb selects TRBD2, and the lack of DNA leaves this call unchecked. The CDR3 is 13 residues long. In germline, CDR1 is SQVTM, CDR2 ANQGSEA.

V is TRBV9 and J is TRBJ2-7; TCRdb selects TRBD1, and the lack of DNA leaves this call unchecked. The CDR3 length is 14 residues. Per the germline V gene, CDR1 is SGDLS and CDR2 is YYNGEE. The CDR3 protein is CASNEAGAAYEQYF. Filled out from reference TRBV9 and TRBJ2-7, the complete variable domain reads DSGVTQTPKHLITATGQRVTLRCSPRSGDLSVYWYQQSLDQGLQFLIQYYNGEERAKGNILERFSAQQFPDLHSELNLSSLELGDSALYFCASNEAGAAYEQYFGPGTRLTVT.

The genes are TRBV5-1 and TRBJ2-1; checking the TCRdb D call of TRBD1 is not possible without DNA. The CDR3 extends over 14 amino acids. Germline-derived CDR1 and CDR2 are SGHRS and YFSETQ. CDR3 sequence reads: CASGRQGKYNEQFF.

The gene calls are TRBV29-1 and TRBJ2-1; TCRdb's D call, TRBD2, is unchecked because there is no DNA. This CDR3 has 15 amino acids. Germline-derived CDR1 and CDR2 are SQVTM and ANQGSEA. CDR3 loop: CSSPRVAGGGYEQFF.

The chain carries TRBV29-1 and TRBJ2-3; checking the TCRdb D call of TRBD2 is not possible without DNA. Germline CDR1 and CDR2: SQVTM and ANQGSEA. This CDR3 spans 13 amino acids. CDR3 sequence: CSVNGLVTDTQYF.

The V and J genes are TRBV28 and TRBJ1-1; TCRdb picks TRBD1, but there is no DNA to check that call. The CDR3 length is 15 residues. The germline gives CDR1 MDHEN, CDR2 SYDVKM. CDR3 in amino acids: CASSLGRQMNTEAFF.

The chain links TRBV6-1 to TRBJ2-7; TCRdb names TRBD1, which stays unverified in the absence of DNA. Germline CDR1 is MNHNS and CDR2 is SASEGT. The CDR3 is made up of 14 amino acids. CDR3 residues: CASSDGQGTYEQYF.

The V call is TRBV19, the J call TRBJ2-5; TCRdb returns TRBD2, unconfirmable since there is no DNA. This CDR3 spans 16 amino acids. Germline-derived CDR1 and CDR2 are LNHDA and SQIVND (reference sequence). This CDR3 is CASSMISGGPQETQYF.